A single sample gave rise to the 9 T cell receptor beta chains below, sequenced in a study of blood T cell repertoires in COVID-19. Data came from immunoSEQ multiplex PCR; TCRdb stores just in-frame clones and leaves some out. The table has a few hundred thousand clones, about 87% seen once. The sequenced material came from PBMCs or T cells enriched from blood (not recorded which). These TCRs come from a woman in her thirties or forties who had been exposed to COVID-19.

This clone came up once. In nucleotides, the CDR3 is TGTGCCAGCAGTTCCGGAGGGAACAATCAGCCCCAGCATTTT. Its translation: CASSSGGNNQPQHF. This sequence joins TRBV28 and TRBJ1-5; D is ambiguous. The CDR3 is 14 residues long. Germline V gives CDR1 MDHEN, CDR2 SYDVKM. V dropped 4 bases and J dropped 3 bases, with 10 bases sitting between them.

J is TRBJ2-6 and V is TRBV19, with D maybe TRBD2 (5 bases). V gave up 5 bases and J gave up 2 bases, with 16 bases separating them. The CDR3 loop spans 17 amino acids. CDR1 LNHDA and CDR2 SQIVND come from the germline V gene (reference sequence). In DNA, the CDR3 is TGTGCCAGTAGTCCCTTTTTTACGGGGACTGGGGCCAACGTCCTGACTTTC. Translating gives CASSPFFTGTGANVLTF. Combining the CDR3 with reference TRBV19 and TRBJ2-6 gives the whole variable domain DGGITQSPKYLFRKEGQNVTLSCEQNLNHDAMYWYRQDPGQGLRLIYYSQIVNDFQKGDIAEGYSVSREKKESFPLTVTSAQKNPTAFYLCASSPFFTGTGANVLTFGAGSRLTVL.

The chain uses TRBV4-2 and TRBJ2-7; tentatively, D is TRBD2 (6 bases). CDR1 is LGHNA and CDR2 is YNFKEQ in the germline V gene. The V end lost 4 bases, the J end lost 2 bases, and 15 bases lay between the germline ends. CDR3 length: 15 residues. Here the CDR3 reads CASSPSTSRPYEQYF. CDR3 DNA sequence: TGTGCCAGCAGCCCAAGCACTAGCCGACCCTACGAGCAGTACTTC.

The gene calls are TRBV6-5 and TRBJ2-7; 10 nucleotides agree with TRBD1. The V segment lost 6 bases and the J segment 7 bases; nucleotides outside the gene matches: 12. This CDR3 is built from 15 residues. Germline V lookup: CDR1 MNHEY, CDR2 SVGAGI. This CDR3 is CASSLPGTGVGEQYF. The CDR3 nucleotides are TGTGCCAGCAGCCTTCCCGGGACAGGGGTTGGGGAGCAGTACTTC.

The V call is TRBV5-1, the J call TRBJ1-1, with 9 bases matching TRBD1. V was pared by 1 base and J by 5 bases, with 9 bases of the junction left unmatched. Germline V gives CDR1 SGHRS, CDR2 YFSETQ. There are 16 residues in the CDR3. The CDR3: CASSLMTGGRWTEAFF. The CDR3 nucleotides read TGCGCCAGCAGCTTGATGACAGGGGGGAGATGGACTGAAGCTTTCTTT.

This chain's CDR3 is CASSLTGTSPNEQFF. CDR3 nucleotides: TGTGCCAGCAGCTTAACGGGGACTAGCCCGAATGAGCAGTTCTTC. The chain combines TRBV7-3 with TRBJ2-1, with 9 nucleotides matching TRBD2. The CDR3 totals 15 residues. The junction had 4 bases not matched to a gene; V was cut back by 0 bases and J by 7 bases. Looked up from germline, CDR1 is SGHTA and CDR2 is FQGTGA.

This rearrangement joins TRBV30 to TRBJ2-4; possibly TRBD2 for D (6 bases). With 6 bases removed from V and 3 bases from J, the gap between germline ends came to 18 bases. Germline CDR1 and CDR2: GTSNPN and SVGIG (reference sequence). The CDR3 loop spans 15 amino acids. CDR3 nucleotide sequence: TGTGCCTGCGGGACTCCCGGTTCATTCAAAAACATTCAGTACTTC. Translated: CACGTPGSFKNIQYF.

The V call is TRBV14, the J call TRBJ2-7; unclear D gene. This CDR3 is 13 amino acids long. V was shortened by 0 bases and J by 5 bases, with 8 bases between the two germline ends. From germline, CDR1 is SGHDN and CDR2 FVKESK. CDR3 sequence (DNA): TGTGCCAGCAGCCAAGATCTTGGAGACGAGCAGTACTTC. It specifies CASSQDLGDEQYF.

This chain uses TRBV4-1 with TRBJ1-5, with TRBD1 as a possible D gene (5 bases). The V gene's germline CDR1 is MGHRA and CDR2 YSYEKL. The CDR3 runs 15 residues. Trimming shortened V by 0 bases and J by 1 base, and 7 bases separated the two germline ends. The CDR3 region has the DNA TGCGCCAGCAGCCAAGAGGGGCTGAGCAATCAGCCCCAGCATTTT. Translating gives CASSQEGLSNQPQHF.